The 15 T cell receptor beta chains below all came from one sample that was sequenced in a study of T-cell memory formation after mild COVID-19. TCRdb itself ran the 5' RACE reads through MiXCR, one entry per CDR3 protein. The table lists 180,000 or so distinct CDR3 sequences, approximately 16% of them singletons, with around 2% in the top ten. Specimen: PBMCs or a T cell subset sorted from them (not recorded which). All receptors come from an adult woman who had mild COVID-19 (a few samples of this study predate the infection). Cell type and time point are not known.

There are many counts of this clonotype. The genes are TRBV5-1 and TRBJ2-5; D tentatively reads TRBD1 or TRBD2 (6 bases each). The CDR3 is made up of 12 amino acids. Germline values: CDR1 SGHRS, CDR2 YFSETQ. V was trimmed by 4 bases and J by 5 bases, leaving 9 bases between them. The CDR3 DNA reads TGCGCCAGCAGCCCCGGGGGCGAGACCCAGTACTTC. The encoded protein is CASSPGGETQYF.

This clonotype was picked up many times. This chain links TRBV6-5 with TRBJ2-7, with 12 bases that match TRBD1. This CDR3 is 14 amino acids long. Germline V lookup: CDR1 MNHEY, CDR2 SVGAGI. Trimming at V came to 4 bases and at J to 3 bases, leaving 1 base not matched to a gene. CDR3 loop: CASSWDRGRYEQYF. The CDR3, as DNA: TGTGCCAGCAGTTGGGACAGGGGGCGCTACGAGCAGTACTTC.

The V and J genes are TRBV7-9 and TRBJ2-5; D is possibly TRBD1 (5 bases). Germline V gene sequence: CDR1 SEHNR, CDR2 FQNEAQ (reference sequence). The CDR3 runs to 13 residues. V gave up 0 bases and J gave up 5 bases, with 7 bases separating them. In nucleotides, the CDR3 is TGTGCCAGCAGCTTAGCTGGGGCCGAGACCCAGTACTTC. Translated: CASSLAGAETQYF. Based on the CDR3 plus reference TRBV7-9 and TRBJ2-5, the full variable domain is DTGVSQNPRHKITKRGQNVTFRCDPISEHNRLYWYRQTLGQGPEFLTYFQNEAQLEKSRLLSDRFSAERPKGSFSTLEIQRTEQGDSAMYLCASSLAGAETQYFGPGTRLLVL.

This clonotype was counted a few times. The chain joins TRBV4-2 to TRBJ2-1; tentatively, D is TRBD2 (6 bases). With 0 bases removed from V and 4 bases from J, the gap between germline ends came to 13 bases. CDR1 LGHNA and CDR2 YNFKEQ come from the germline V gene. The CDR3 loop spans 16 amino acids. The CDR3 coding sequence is TGTGCCAGCAGCCAAGATATGGCGGGGAGGTACAATGAGCAGTTCTTC. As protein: CASSQDMAGRYNEQFF.

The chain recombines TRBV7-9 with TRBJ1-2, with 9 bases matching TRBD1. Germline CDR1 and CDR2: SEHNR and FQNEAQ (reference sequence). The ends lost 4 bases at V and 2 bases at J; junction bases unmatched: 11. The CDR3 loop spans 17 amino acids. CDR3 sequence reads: CASSSPKSGQGNYGYTF. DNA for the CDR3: TGTGCCAGCAGCTCCCCGAAGTCGGGACAGGGAAACTATGGCTACACCTTC.

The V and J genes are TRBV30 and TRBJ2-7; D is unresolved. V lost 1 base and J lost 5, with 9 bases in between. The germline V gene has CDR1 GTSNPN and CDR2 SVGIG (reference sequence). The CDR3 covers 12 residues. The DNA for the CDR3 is TGTGCCTGGAGTGACAGCCGGCACGAGCAGTACTTC. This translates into CAWSDSRHEQYF. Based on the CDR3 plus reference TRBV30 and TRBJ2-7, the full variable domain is SQTIHQWPATLVQPVGSPLSLECTVEGTSNPNLYWYRQAAGRGLQLLFYSVGIGQISSEVPQNLSASRPQDRQFILSSKKLLLSDSGFYLCAWSDSRHEQYFGPGTRLTVT.

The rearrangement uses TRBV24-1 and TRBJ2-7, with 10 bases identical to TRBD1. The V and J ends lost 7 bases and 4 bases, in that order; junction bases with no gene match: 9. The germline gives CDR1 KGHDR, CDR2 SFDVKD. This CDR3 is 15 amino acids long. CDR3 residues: CATRDSGTGAYEQYF. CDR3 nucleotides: TGTGCCACCAGAGACTCCGGGACAGGGGCTTACGAGCAGTACTTC.

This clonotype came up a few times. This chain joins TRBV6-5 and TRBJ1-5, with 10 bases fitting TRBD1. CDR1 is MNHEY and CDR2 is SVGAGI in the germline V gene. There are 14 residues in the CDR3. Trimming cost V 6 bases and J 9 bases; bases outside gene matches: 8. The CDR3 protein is CASSPDRGRRPQHF. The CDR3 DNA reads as TGTGCCAGCAGCCCTGACAGGGGGCGGCGGCCCCAGCATTTT.

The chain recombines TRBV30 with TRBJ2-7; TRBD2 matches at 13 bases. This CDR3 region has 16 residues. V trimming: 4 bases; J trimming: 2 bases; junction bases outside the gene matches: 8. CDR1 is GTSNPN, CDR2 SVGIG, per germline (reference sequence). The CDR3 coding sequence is TGTGCCTGGACGCCCAGCGGACTAGCGGGGGCCTACGAGCAGTACTTC. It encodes CAWTPSGLAGAYEQYF.

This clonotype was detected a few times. CDR3 sequence: CASSSLGHVGEQFF. Here the CDR3 DNA reads TGCGCCAGCAGCTCCCTGGGACACGTTGGGGAGCAGTTCTTC. The chain has TRBV5-1 and TRBJ2-1; D may be TRBD1 (6 bases). The germline gives CDR1 SGHRS, CDR2 YFSETQ. The V gene lost 3 bases and the J gene lost 10 bases, with 17 bases spanning the gap. The CDR3 has 14 amino acids.

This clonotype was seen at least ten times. The CDR3 DNA reads as TGTGCCAGCAGTTTGGGCGGAAGCCAAGAGACCCAGTACTTC. Encoded protein: CASSLGGSQETQYF. The chain couples TRBV12-3 or TRBV12-4 to TRBJ2-5; D call uncertain. This CDR3 region has 14 residues. Between the trimmed V and J ends, which lost 3 bases and 1 base, there was a span of 9 bases.

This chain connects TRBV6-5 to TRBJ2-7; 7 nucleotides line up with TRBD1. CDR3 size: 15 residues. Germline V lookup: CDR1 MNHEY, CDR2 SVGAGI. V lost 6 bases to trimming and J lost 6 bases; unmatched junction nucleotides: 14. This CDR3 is CASSFDRAKKGEQYF. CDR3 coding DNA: TGTGCCAGCAGCTTTGACAGGGCTAAAAAGGGCGAGCAGTACTTC.

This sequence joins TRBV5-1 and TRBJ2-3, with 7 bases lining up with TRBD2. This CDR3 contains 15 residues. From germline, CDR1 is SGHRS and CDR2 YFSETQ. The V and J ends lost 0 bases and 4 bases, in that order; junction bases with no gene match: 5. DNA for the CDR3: TGCGCCAGCAGCTTGGAGGTGGGGGGGTCAGATACGCAGTATTTT. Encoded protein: CASSLEVGGSDTQYF.

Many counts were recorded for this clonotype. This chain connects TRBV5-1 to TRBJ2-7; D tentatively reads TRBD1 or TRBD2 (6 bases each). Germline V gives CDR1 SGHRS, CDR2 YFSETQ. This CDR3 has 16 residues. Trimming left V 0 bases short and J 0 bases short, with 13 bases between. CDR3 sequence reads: CASSLGGADSSYEQYF. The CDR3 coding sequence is TGCGCCAGCAGCTTGGGGGGGGCAGATTCCTCCTACGAGCAGTACTTC.

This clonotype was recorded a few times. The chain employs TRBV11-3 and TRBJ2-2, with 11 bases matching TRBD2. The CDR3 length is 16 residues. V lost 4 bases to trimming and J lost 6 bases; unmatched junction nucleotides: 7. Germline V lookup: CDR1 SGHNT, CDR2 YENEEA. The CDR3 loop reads CASSSSGTSGPGELFF. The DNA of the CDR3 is TGTGCCAGCAGCTCCTCCGGGACTAGCGGCCCCGGGGAGCTGTTTTTT.